This T cell receptor (beta chain) originates from a study of blood T cell repertoires in COVID-19. Overall study: The study drew acute and convalescent COVID-19 samples from the United States, Italy and Spain.

Sequencing was performed with immunoSEQ multiplex PCR; in TCRdb, only in-frame clones are kept and a portion is missing. This repertoire shows 250,000 to 300,000 clones, around nine tenths found once; its top ten account for 1.7%. Unmatched junction bases numbered 11, after V lost 5 bases and J lost 5 bases. This CDR3 spans 15 amino acids. Looked up from germline, CDR1 is SGHTA and CDR2 is FQGNSA. Adults between about 18 and 89 years of age took part from under 25 US areas. Donors in Cohort 3 counted as recovered after two negative PCRs, clearance, or symptom resolution. Source material: PBMCs or T cells enriched from blood (not recorded which). This chain links TRBV7-2 with TRBJ2-7; 8 nucleotides align to TRBD2. This TCR came from a middle-aged woman who had recovered from COVID-19. Written as DNA, the CDR3 is TGTGCCAGCAGCCCGCCGGAGCGGGGGTGGCACGAGCAGTACTTC. This codes for CASSPPERGWHEQYF.